These T cell receptor beta chains were read from a single sample in a study of T-cell memory formation after mild COVID-19. In TCRdb, the 5' RACE reads were re-called with MiXCR into one record per CDR3 protein. In the table there are about 110,000 distinct CDR3 sequences, about 20% of which are singletons. The sample taken for sequencing was PBMCs or a T cell subset sorted from them (not recorded which). These receptors were taken from a man aged 18 to 29 who had mild COVID-19 (a few samples of this study predate the infection). Cell type and time point are not known. Each CDR3 is given with its conserved first and last residue. Fields, in order: J gene, clone size, D gene, V gene, CDR3 protein, CDR3 DNA. A D gene is named only where the DNA matches it firmly. Not all rows give a size; the values are once, few, many and, for expanded clones, a class.

>TRBJ2-1|-|TRBD2|TRBV20-1
CSAEGLAGGYNEQFF
TGCAGTGCTGAGGGACTAGCGGGGGGGTACAATGAGCAGTTCTTC
>TRBJ2-3|few|-|TRBV29-1
CSGVEGLSDTQYF
TGCAGCGGCGTAGAGGGTTTATCAGATACGCAGTATTTT
>TRBJ2-3|many|-|TRBV4-2
CASSQEGWGVDSTDTQYF
TGTGCCAGCAGCCAAGAGGGTTGGGGGGTAGACAGCACAGATACGCAGTATTTT
>TRBJ2-4|-|TRBD1|TRBV20-1
CSARGWGQGKNIQYF
TGCAGTGCTCGAGGCTGGGGACAGGGTAAAAACATTCAGTACTTC
>TRBJ2-1|few|TRBD2|TRBV7-3
CASSAEAGGGSFF
TGTGCCAGCAGCGCAGAGGCCGGGGGGGGCTCGTTCTTC
>TRBJ2-1|many|TRBD1|TRBV5-1
CASSSTGPYNEQFF
TGCGCCAGCAGCTCGACAGGGCCCTACAATGAGCAGTTCTTC
>TRBJ2-3|-|-|TRBV5-1
CASSLWGGAIDTQYF
TGCGCCAGCAGCTTATGGGGGGGGGCCATAGATACGCAGTATTTT
>TRBJ2-2|-|TRBD2|TRBV29-1
CSVEDGGLNTGELFF
TGCAGCGTTGAAGATGGGGGACTAAACACCGGGGAGCTGTTTTTT
>TRBJ2-6|-|-|TRBV19
CASSVWSGANVLTF
TGTGCCAGTAGTGTCTGGTCCGGGGCCAACGTCCTGACTTTC
>TRBJ1-1|-|-|TRBV6-6
CASSYWERDTEAFF
TGTGCCAGCAGTTACTGGGAAAGGGACACTGAAGCTTTCTTT